The source of this T cell receptor beta chain is a study of blood T cell repertoires in COVID-19. The assay was immunoSEQ multiplex PCR, and TCRdb's table has in-frame clones only and misses some. The profile shows approximately 440,000 clones, roughly 90% of them singletons. This CDR3 contains 15 residues. The V and J ends lost 1 base and 1 base respectively, with 9 bases between them. Per germline, CDR1 SGHDT and CDR2 YYEEEE. Enrolled through a virtual design, the participants were between roughly 18 and 90 years of age and came from 24 US areas. This TCR derives from a woman younger than 35 who had recovered from COVID-19. Sequencing was carried out using PBMCs or T cells enriched from blood (not recorded which). V and J are TRBV5-6 and TRBJ1-5; the D is unclear. CDR3 bases: TGTGCCAGCAGCTTGCGGGATGAAAGCAATCAGCCCCAGCATTTT. It encodes CASSLRDESNQPQHF. The whole variable domain, remainder taken from reference TRBV5-6 and TRBJ1-5, is DAGVTQSPTHLIKTRGQQVTLRCSPKSGHDTVSWYQQALGQGPQFIFQYYEEEERQRGNFPDRFSGHQFPNYSSELNVNALLLGDSALYLCASSLRDESNQPQHFGDGTRLSIL.